The sequence of this TCR beta chain was determined in a study of OX40 agonist ivuxolimab in advanced cancers. Autoimmune disease history or systemic immunosuppression led to patients being barred. Here immunoSEQ multiplex PCR was the method, and the copy in TCRdb shows in-frame clones only, minus some. The sample contains some 57,000 clones, roughly nine tenths of which appear only once. CDR3 length equals 15 residues. Germline V CDR1 and CDR2: SGHRS, YFSETQ. The V and J ends lost 4 bases and 0 bases respectively, with 11 bases between them. The TCR sequence derives from an adult with an advanced solid tumor such as melanoma, head and neck, liver or kidney cancer. This chain links TRBV5-1 with TRBJ2-1; TRBD1 might be the D (6 bases). Sequencing used CD4+ or CD8+ T cells sorted from blood, obtained in a trial of the OX40 agonist ivuxolimab. The CDR3 DNA reads TGCGCCAGCAGCCCCGGGACAAACTCCTACAATGAGCAGTTCTTC. Its translation is CASSPGTNSYNEQFF.